The 3 T cell receptor beta chains listed next were all sequenced from one sample in a study of T-cell reconstitution after alpha-beta-depleted transplantation in children. Unique molecular identifiers tagged the TCRbeta library. TCRdb processed the PCR reads anew with MiXCR; each CDR3 protein has one entry. Of more than 450,000 distinct CDR3 sequences listed, about 16% are singletons. Source: PBMCs from the stem cell graft donor, taken from the stem cell graft. The receptors come from a human donor who donated a stem cell graft to a child with acute lymphoblastic leukemia.

The chain recombines TRBV7-2 with TRBJ2-1; 8 positions match TRBD2. V trimming: 5 bases; J trimming: 9 bases; junction bases outside the gene matches: 12. The germline V gene has CDR1 SGHTA and CDR2 FQGNSA. The CDR3 sequence is 15 residues long. The CDR3 loop reads CASSPGPGGPGEQFF. The CDR3, as DNA: TGTGCCAGCAGCCCAGGTCCGGGAGGGCCGGGTGAGCAGTTCTTC.

This clonotype was seen a handful of times. The V gene is TRBV24-1, the J gene TRBJ2-1; 9 bases are a match to TRBD2. Germline V gene data show CDR1 as KGHDR and CDR2 as SFDVKD. The length of the CDR3 is 15 residues. Trimming took 3 bases from V and 10 from J; bases not matched to a gene: 9. This chain's CDR3 is CATSDPSGRKNEQFF. The CDR3 DNA is TGTGCCACCAGTGATCCCAGCGGGAGGAAAAACGAGCAGTTCTTC.

The chain has TRBV5-1 and TRBJ2-7, with 7 bases aligning to TRBD1. The CDR3 totals 15 residues. Germline CDR1 is SGHRS and CDR2 is YFSETQ. The J segment lost 2 bases and the V segment lost 3 bases, leaving 8 bases of the junction unmatched. Here the CDR3 reads CASSSGVTGTYEQYF. The CDR3 DNA sequence: TGCGCCAGCAGCTCCGGGGTGACAGGGACCTACGAGCAGTACTTC.